The sequence of this TCR beta chain was determined in a study of Graves' ophthalmopathy and Graves' hyperthyroidism (dated by TCRdb to between 2017 and 2018). General notes on the study: A patient counted as having stable hyperthyroidism if there was no progression to ophthalmopathy within 18 months of follow-up. T-cell repertoires of thyroid tissue and blood were compared in 5 or 6 hyperthyroidism patients. To explore V-J signatures that separate ophthalmopathy from hyperthyroidism, a discovery set of approximately 100 patients was enrolled, consisting of 40 to 45 with ophthalmopathy and around 57 with stable hyperthyroidism. To tell Graves' ophthalmopathy apart from Graves' hyperthyroidism, and to predict which patients would progress to ophthalmopathy, the study relied on TCR beta repertoire signatures. An independent validation cohort comprised around 20 hyperthyroidism patients and roughly 15 patients who later progressed from hyperthyroidism to ophthalmopathy. In total, 135 blood samples were TCR-sequenced: 43 ophthalmopathy, some 75 hyperthyroidism and around 17 hyperthyroidism-to-ophthalmopathy patients. After sampling, hyperthyroidism patients received methimazole starting at 30 mg daily, and ophthalmopathy patients received high-dose intravenous methylprednisolone. The investigation overall reported the following: Sample size was not predetermined statistically, and investigators were not blinded to group allocation. Most of the expanded thyroid clonotypes with a frequency above 0.001 were also detected in blood, and it was suggested that the thyroid immune response may be reflected by blood repertoires. The 13-signature model separated ophthalmopathy from stable hyperthyroidism with approximately 90% sensitivity and 81.08% specificity in cross-validation, and 80%/75% in the test set. In validation, the model predicted ophthalmopathy progression with 55% to 71% sensitivity and roughly 72% specificity; eleven to twelve predicted patients were CT-confirmed with GO in a median of approximately 6.5 months.

For repertoire sequencing, TCR beta CDR3 regions were amplified from RNA transcripts. The first round was an RT-PCR using HTBI primers with the Qiagen OneStep RT-PCR kit, and this first round was followed by a second-round multiplex PCR, then size selection and purification. The libraries underwent paired-end sequencing with 100 bp reads on an Illumina HiSeq2000. The paper's processing steps were these. SOAPnuke was used to process the reads, removing any read that contained adapters or uncalled bases, had a mean Phred below 15, or lacked an exact match to the constant primer or identifier. High-quality paired reads were merged with COPE v1.2.5. Clonotypes were defined as unique nucleotide sequences and were aligned to IMGT TRB V, D and J references using MiTCR v1.1. Only V-J combinations with frequency above 0.0001 were analysed, covering more than 99% of repertoires. For each V-J combination, a TCR clonal expansion and chaos score was defined as the ratio of F50 clonal expansion to chaos observed in the TCRdist matrix. Features were reduced by Welch's t-statistics and random forest to around 14 V-J combinations, which fed a naive Bayes classifier. The similarity between thyroid and blood repertoires was quantified using the Morisita-Horn index. TCRdb itself trimmed the public reads at Q25 with fastp, ran MiXCR and retained productive beta chains. For every CDR3 protein sequence, its rows merge into one entry that carries the most common genes and DNA. These V and J calls derive from TCRdb rather than the authors' analysis. Within this sample are about 590,000 distinct CDR3 sequences, with 39% of them counted one time only. The ten top clones hold around 4.6% of the sample.

This clonotype has at least ten counts. Its antigen specificity is not known. Base qualities are not provided; no much larger clone lies one nucleotide away. Looking up the germline V gene (reference sequence) yields CDR1 DFQATT and CDR2 SNEGSKA. The V and J ends are trimmed by 1 base and 1 base, leaving 14 bases between them. Taken from cysteine to phenylalanine, the CDR3 has 15 residues. Just the 45-base CDR3 DNA is kept, in frame starting at base 1. Hyperthyroidism patients were newly diagnosed, with disease duration under 2 months, and aged 18 to 65 years. Patients were excluded if they had other autoimmune diseases, uncontrolled infections, pregnancy or lactation. Diagnosis relied on clinical symptoms, serum thyroxine, TRAb, thyroid ultrasound and orbital computed tomography. Total RNA was extracted using Trizol reagent, and RNA quality was checked on an Agilent 2100 Bioanalyzer.

This receptor was taken from an adult man with Graves' hyperthyroidism. The chain is made from TRBV20-1 and TRBJ2-7, with the D segment possibly TRBD1 or TRBD2, each aligning over 5 bases. The specimen sequenced was peripheral blood or thyroid tissue (not recorded which). At the DNA level, the sequence is TGCAGTGCTAGAGGGCCGGGACGCCTTTCCTACGAGCAGTACTTC. This sequence encodes CSARGPGRLSYEQYF.